The 27 T cell receptor beta chains presented below share a single source sample, sequenced in a study of cytomegalovirus exposure and HLA in healthy donors. PCR amplification relied on 60 Vbeta primers (plus 13 Jbeta primers). Generated by immunoSEQ multiplex PCR, the TCRdb table keeps only in-frame clones and is missing some. The repertoire holds some 100,000 clones, roughly 88% seen once, with 1.2% in the top ten. Material for sequencing was PBMCs. These receptors were taken from a woman aged 18-29 years in good health and CMV-seronegative.

The chain employs TRBV28 and TRBJ2-2; 7 bases map to TRBD1. Germline V gene data show CDR1 as MDHEN and CDR2 as SYDVKM. V shed 6 bases and J 3 bases; nucleotides not matched to a gene: 7. There are 15 residues in the CDR3. CDR3 protein: CASSEHRGYTGELFF. The CDR3, as DNA: TGTGCCAGCAGCGAACACAGGGGCTACACCGGGGAGCTGTTTTTT.

The count of this clone is one. V gene TRBV7-3 combines with J gene TRBJ2-7; tentatively, D is TRBD1 (6 bases). Trimming left V 1 base short and J 3 bases short, with 13 bases between. Germline values: CDR1 SGHTA, CDR2 FQGTGA. The CDR3 extends over 15 amino acids. The CDR3 here is CASSLKSAGDYEQYF. CDR3 nucleotide sequence: TGTGCCAGCAGCTTAAAGAGTGCAGGGGACTACGAGCAGTACTTC.

This clone was detected once. This chain connects TRBV7-2 to TRBJ1-2; TRBD1 aligns across 12 bases. Germline assignment: CDR1 SGHTA and CDR2 FQGNSA. The CDR3 has 17 residues. The trim removed 1 base at V and 8 bases at J, leaving 11 bases unmatched. CDR3: CASSLVSGTGGFGGYTF. CDR3 nucleotides: TGTGCCAGCAGCTTAGTCTCCGGGACAGGGGGCTTTGGGGGCTACACCTTC.

The chain couples TRBV19 to TRBJ2-2; D perhaps matches TRBD2 (7 bases). Trimming removed 8 bases from V and 4 bases from J, with 23 bases in between. The CDR3 has 17 amino acids. Germline CDR1 LNHDA, CDR2 SQIVND (reference sequence). CDR3: CASRGHLSGRSTGELFF. The DNA of the CDR3 is TGTGCCAGTCGGGGACATCTTAGCGGGCGAAGCACCGGGGAGCTGTTTTTT.

J is TRBJ1-5 and V is TRBV27; perhaps TRBD1 as D (6 bases). Trimming removed 3 bases at V and 6 bases at J, with 9 bases between. Germline V lookup: CDR1 MNHEY, CDR2 SMNVEV (reference sequence). CDR3 length: 13 residues. The CDR3 protein is CASSFSRGQPQHF. The CDR3 coding sequence is TGTGCCAGCAGTTTCAGCAGGGGTCAGCCCCAGCATTTT.

The CDR3 bases are TGTGCCAGCAGTCAAGGACAGCTTACCTACGAGCAGTACTTC. Translation gives CASSQGQLTYEQYF. The rearrangement joins TRBV27 to TRBJ2-7; tentatively, D is TRBD1 (6 bases). This CDR3 has 14 amino acids. CDR1 and CDR2 (germline): MNHEY, SMNVEV (reference sequence). V lost 5 bases and J 2 bases, leaving 13 bases between the germline ends.

This sequence joins TRBV28 and TRBJ1-2; D might be TRBD1 (6 bases). Germline V gene lookup returns CDR1 MDHEN and CDR2 SYDVKM. The V end was cut by 5 bases, the J end by 8 bases, with 15 bases between. The CDR3 extends over 13 amino acids. The CDR3 bases are TGTGCCAGCAGTGGAGGACAGTTTAGAGGCTACACCTTC. Its protein is CASSGGQFRGYTF.

This sequence joins TRBV28 and TRBJ1-2; maybe TRBD1 (5 bases). The CDR3 consists of 15 residues. Per germline, CDR1 MDHEN and CDR2 SYDVKM. V was pared by 7 bases and J by 2 bases, with 17 bases between. This CDR3 reads CASTIPPQGNYGYTF. The CDR3 nucleotides read TGTGCCAGCACCATACCTCCGCAGGGCAACTATGGCTACACCTTC.

Sample share makes this clone medium-sized (0.01 to 0.1%). This chain links TRBV4-2 with TRBJ1-3; 9 bases align to TRBD1. V gave up 0 bases and J gave up 6 bases; unmatched junction bases: 6. Germline V gives CDR1 LGHNA, CDR2 YNFKEQ. The CDR3 has 16 amino acids. For the CDR3, the DNA is TGTGCCAGCAGCCAAGATCCGGGACAGGGCCCAAACACCATATATTTT. Protein product: CASSQDPGQGPNTIYF.

The chain has TRBV4-1 and TRBJ2-5; TRBD2 is a possible D gene (5 bases). Germline CDR1 is MGHRA and CDR2 is YSYEKL. V was cut by 3 bases and J by 3 bases, with 20 bases left in between. CDR3 length: 17 amino acids. The CDR3 region is CASSQAALIAWKETQYF. For the CDR3, the DNA is TGCGCCAGCAGCCAGGCCGCTTTGATAGCGTGGAAAGAGACCCAGTACTTC.

This clone is a singleton in its sample. The J gene is TRBJ2-1, the V gene TRBV7-6; TRBD1 aligns across 9 bases. The CDR3 consists of 14 residues. V gave up 2 bases and J gave up 10 bases; unmatched junction bases: 6. The germline V gene has CDR1 SGHVS and CDR2 FNYEAQ. CDR3 protein: CASSLTGGGGEQFF. CDR3 DNA sequence: TGTGCCAGCAGCTTAACAGGGGGCGGAGGCGAGCAGTTCTTC.

This chain connects TRBV28 to TRBJ2-5; 7 bases are a match to TRBD1. Per germline, CDR1 MDHEN and CDR2 SYDVKM. V trimming: 8 bases; J trimming: 4 bases; junction bases outside the gene matches: 7. The CDR3 loop spans 13 amino acids. Here the CDR3 reads CASETGKSETQYF. The CDR3 nucleotides read TGTGCCAGCGAGACAGGGAAGTCAGAGACCCAGTACTTC.

The chain carries TRBV7-9 and TRBJ1-4; D is unresolved. Germline V gives CDR1 SEHNR, CDR2 FQNEAQ (reference sequence). Trimming left V 1 base short and J 0 bases short, with 6 bases between. This CDR3 region has 15 residues. CDR3 sequence reads: CASSLGRATNEKLFF. The CDR3 nucleotides are TGTGCCAGCAGCTTAGGTCGAGCAACTAATGAAAAACTGTTTTTT.

The genes are TRBV5-5 and TRBJ2-1; D might be TRBD2 (9 bases). The V gene's germline CDR1 is SGHKS and CDR2 YYEKEE (reference sequence). The CDR3 covers 20 residues. The ends were cut back, 3 bases at V and 7 bases at J, with 32 bases in the middle. For the CDR3, the DNA is TGTGCCAGCAGCTACCGCAGGACAGGGTATCGAGCGGGAGGCGGGAATGAGCAGTTCTTC. This translates into CASSYRRTGYRAGGGNEQFF.

The V call is TRBV29-1, the J call TRBJ2-3; 12 positions agree with TRBD2. Losses at the gene ends were 4 bases for V and 11 bases for J; bases not matched to a gene: 10. The CDR3 length is 14 residues. Germline V CDR1 and CDR2: SQVTM, ANQGSEA. The CDR3 reads CSVGPSGRAYGQYF. The CDR3 DNA reads as TGCAGCGTTGGCCCTAGCGGGAGGGCCTATGGGCAGTATTTT.

The chain has TRBV5-1 and TRBJ1-5; unclear D gene. V dropped 2 bases and J dropped 4 bases, with 7 bases sitting between them. This CDR3 is built from 13 residues. CDR1 and CDR2 (germline): SGHRS, YFSETQ. The CDR3 is CASSLRGNQPQHF. CDR3 DNA: TGCGCCAGCAGCTTACGAGGGAATCAGCCCCAGCATTTT.

The gene calls are TRBV28 and TRBJ2-7, with a tentative D call TRBD2 (5 bases). There are 11 residues in the CDR3. The V and J ends lost 6 bases and 3 bases respectively, with 6 bases between them. Germline CDR1 MDHEN, CDR2 SYDVKM. The CDR3 protein is CASSGGYEQYF. The CDR3 coding sequence is TGTGCCAGCAGCGGAGGCTACGAGCAGTACTTC. Filled out from reference TRBV28 and TRBJ2-7, the complete variable domain reads DVKVTQSSRYLVKRTGEKVFLECVQDMDHENMFWYRQDPGLGLRLIYFSYDVKMKEKGDIPEGYSVSREKKERFSLILESASTNQTSMYLCASSGGYEQYFGPGTRLTVT.

This rearrangement joins TRBV9 to TRBJ1-1, with TRBD1 matching 7 bases. Germline lookup yields CDR1 SGDLS and CDR2 YYNGEE. The CDR3 loop spans 13 amino acids. Germline trimming cut 2 bases from V and 6 bases from J; bases unmatched to any gene: 4. The CDR3 DNA follows: TGTGCCAGCAGCGTTACCACAGGGGCTGAAGCTTTCTTT. It translates to CASSVTTGAEAFF. Based on the CDR3 plus reference TRBV9 and TRBJ1-1, the full variable domain is DSGVTQTPKHLITATGQRVTLRCSPRSGDLSVYWYQQSLDQGLQFLIQYYNGEERAKGNILERFSAQQFPDLHSELNLSSLELGDSALYFCASSVTTGAEAFFGQGTRLTVV.

The chain employs TRBV18 and TRBJ1-1; possible D gene TRBD1, 5 bases. The germline gives CDR1 KGHSH, CDR2 LQKENI. The germline V and J ends were trimmed by 4 bases and 7 bases, with 13 bases remaining between them. The CDR3 runs to 13 residues. The CDR3 spells CASSQSGDSEAFF. The DNA for the CDR3 is TGTGCCAGCTCACAATCGGGCGACAGTGAAGCTTTCTTT. The full variable domain, completed using reference TRBV18 and TRBJ1-1, is NAGVMQNPRHLVRRRGQEARLRCSPMKGHSHVYWYRQLPEEGLKFMVYLQKENIIDESGMPKERFSAEFPKEGPSILRIQQVVRGDSAAYFCASSQSGDSEAFFGQGTRLTVV.

This clone has a single count. The rearrangement links TRBV4-3 to TRBJ1-4; tentatively, D is TRBD1 (5 bases). Deletions cut 5 bases from V and 0 bases from J, with 16 bases between. Germline CDR1 and CDR2: LGHNA and YSLEER. This CDR3 contains 17 residues. For the CDR3, the DNA is TGCGCCAGCAGCTCGGTCGGATTGACAGCAACTAATGAAAAACTGTTTTTT. It encodes CASSSVGLTATNEKLFF.

The rearrangement uses TRBV2 and TRBJ2-3, with 10 bases lining up with TRBD1. CDR1 is SNHLY, CDR2 FYNNEI, per germline. The trim removed 7 bases at V and 6 bases at J, leaving 10 bases unmatched. The CDR3 spans 15 residues. The CDR3 bases are TGTGCCAGCAAAAAAGGACAGGGGGGCAGGGATACGCAGTATTTT. Its translation is CASKKGQGGRDTQYF. The variable domain in full, completed from reference TRBV2 and TRBJ2-3, reads EPEVTQTPSHQVTQMGQEVILRCVPISNHLYFYWYRQILGQKVEFLVSFYNNEISEKSEIFDDQFSVERPDGSNFTLKIRSTKLEDSAMYFCASKKGQGGRDTQYFGPGTRLTVL.

The chain recombines TRBV7-2 with TRBJ2-1; maybe TRBD2 (5 bases). The CDR3 contains 15 residues. Germline V gene sequence: CDR1 SGHTA, CDR2 FQGNSA. The ends were cut back, 5 bases at V and 1 base at J, with 12 bases in the middle. The CDR3 reads CASSIDRRSYNEQFF. Here the CDR3 DNA reads TGTGCCAGCAGCATAGATAGGAGGTCCTACAATGAGCAGTTCTTC.

V usage is TRBV6-1 and J usage is TRBJ2-2, with 11 bases lining up with TRBD2. V shed 8 bases and J 6 bases; nucleotides not matched to a gene: 8. The CDR3 consists of 15 residues. Germline lookup yields CDR1 MNHNS and CDR2 SASEGT. Written as DNA, the CDR3 is TGTGCCAGCGCCAAACTAGCGGGAGACGCCGGGGAGCTGTTTTTT. Amino acids: CASAKLAGDAGELFF.

V and J are TRBV4-3 and TRBJ2-1; the D is unclear. Germline V gene lookup returns CDR1 LGHNA and CDR2 YSLEER. V was clipped by 0 bases and J by 7 bases, with 13 bases between them. CDR3 size: 15 residues. This CDR3 is CASSQDTDWLNEQFF. The CDR3 bases are TGCGCCAGCAGCCAAGACACCGACTGGTTAAATGAGCAGTTCTTC.

The genes are TRBV10-1 and TRBJ2-7; TRBD1 matches at 8 bases. The CDR3 covers 13 residues. The germline CDR1 and CDR2 sequences are WNHNN and SYGVQD (reference sequence). Trimming removed 6 bases from V and 3 bases from J; junction bases left unmatched: 4. CDR3 coding DNA: TGCGCCAGCAGGCCAGACAGGGGCTACGAGCAGTACTTC. Translated, it gives CASRPDRGYEQYF.

The rearrangement uses TRBV5-1 and TRBJ2-3; 9 nucleotides agree with TRBD2. V lost 0 bases and J lost 2; bases outside the gene matches: 4. The CDR3 sequence is 16 residues long. Per the germline V gene, CDR1 is SGHRS and CDR2 is YFSETQ. The CDR3 nucleotides are TGCGCCAGCAGCTTGGAACGCGGGGGGGACACAGATACGCAGTATTTT. Protein sequence: CASSLERGGDTDTQYF.

This sequence joins TRBV4-2 and TRBJ2-1; D perhaps matches TRBD2 (5 bases). The V and J ends lost 4 bases and 7 bases respectively, with 14 bases between them. Germline V gives CDR1 LGHNA, CDR2 YNFKEQ. The CDR3 runs to 14 residues. CDR3 protein: CASSPRGIRNEQFF. For the CDR3, the DNA is TGTGCCAGCAGCCCAAGAGGGATTAGGAATGAGCAGTTCTTC.